This entry lists 16 T cell receptor beta chains sequenced from one sample in a study of tumor-infiltrating lymphocytes in oesophageal squamous cell carcinoma. One entry per CDR3 protein, called by TCRdb with MiXCR from the PCR reads. This repertoire shows 15,000 to 20,000 distinct CDR3 sequences, 50% found once; its top ten account for about a quarter. Material: esophageal tumor tissue. These receptors were taken from a male donor with esophageal squamous cell carcinoma.

J is TRBJ2-7 and V is TRBV24-1; either TRBD1 or TRBD2 may fit D (5 bases each). With the DNA end fitting TRBJ2-1 better, the J assignment may be wrong. Germline lookup yields CDR1 KGHDR and CDR2 SFDVKD. This CDR3 comprises 13 residues. The CDR3 coding sequence is TGTGCCACCGCTGGGGCGCTAGCTCATGAGCAGTTCTTC. Protein product: CATAGALAHEQFF.

The table lists this clonotype with a count of one. CDR3 coding DNA: TGTGCCAGCAGCTTAACTACTAGCGGGCCGCTTTACCTCATGGATACGCAGTATTTT. Translation: CASSLTTSGPLYLMDTQYF. The V and J genes are TRBV7-3 and TRBJ2-3, with 9 bases fitting TRBD2. The CDR3 extends over 19 amino acids. With 0 bases clipped from V and 6 bases from J, the junction kept 16 bases outside the gene matches. Germline CDR1 is SGHTA and CDR2 is FQGTGA.

A remark on this clonotype: One end of the junction does not line up with germline, which may come from a read error. The gene calls are TRBV3-1 and TRBJ2-1; 7 nucleotides line up with TRBD2. Germline V gene data show CDR1 as LGHDT and CDR2 as YNNKEL (reference sequence). The CDR3 is 12 amino acids. The CDR3 region is CASSQADGGEYF. The CDR3 DNA reads as TGTGCCAGCAGCCAAGCGGATGGGGGGGAGTACTTC.

This clonotype showed up just a few times. This chain's CDR3 is CASSFQGTGNSNSPLHF. CDR3 bases: TGTGCCAGCAGCTTCCAGGGGACCGGGAACAGTAATTCACCCCTCCACTTT. The J gene is TRBJ1-6, the V gene TRBV7-6; D is perhaps TRBD1 (6 bases). The CDR3 has 17 residues. Trimming pared 3 bases from V and 6 bases from J, leaving 18 bases between. Germline values: CDR1 SGHVS, CDR2 FNYEAQ.

The sample holds a few counts of this clonotype. The rearrangement uses TRBV12-3 or TRBV12-4 and TRBJ2-7; D remains unclear. Judging by the DNA end, TRBJ1-2 fits better; the J call may be wrong. The CDR3 sequence is 16 residues long. Here the CDR3 reads CASSFTVGDPGGGYTF. The CDR3 DNA is TGTGCCAGCAGTTTTACCGTAGGAGATCCGGGTGGCGGCTACACCTTC.

In its sample, this clonotype was seen a few times. Because it lacks the conserved phenylalanine or tryptophan at the end, this CDR3 is likely a read error. Because the CDR3's place on the DNA is in doubt, the DNA is left out and the CDR3 is given as listed by TCRdb. CDR3 sequence reads: CASSDNPFVGYTFGS. V is TRBV6-1 and J is TRBJ2-7; the table's TRBD1 call for D was not verified on the DNA. The length of the CDR3 is 15 amino acids, counting both ends. The germline V gene has CDR1 MNHNS and CDR2 SASEGT.

This clonotype showed up many times. The rearrangement joins TRBV7-2 to TRBJ2-3, with D possibly TRBD2 on 6 matching bases. CDR1 SGHTA and CDR2 FQGNSA come from the germline V gene. The CDR3 loop spans 15 amino acids. V shed 1 base and J shed 6 bases, with 14 bases lying between them. This chain's CDR3 is CASSLGNGRGDTQYF. DNA of the CDR3: TGTGCCAGCAGCTTAGGGAACGGGAGAGGGGATACGCAGTATTTT.

The rearrangement links TRBV6-1 to TRBJ2-4, with D perhaps matching TRBD2 (6 bases). The closer fit of TRBJ2-1 to the DNA end suggests the J call may be wrong. The CDR3 extends over 16 amino acids. Germline CDR1 and CDR2: MNHNS and SASEGT. Here the CDR3 DNA reads TGTGCCAGCAGTGAAGGGGCGGGGAGCTCCTACAATGAGCAGTTCTTC. It specifies CASSEGAGSSYNEQFF.

This clonotype showed up many times. The V and J genes are TRBV10-3 and TRBJ1-1; 7 nucleotides agree with TRBD1. This CDR3 is built from 14 residues. The germline CDR1 and CDR2 sequences are ENHRY and SYGVKD. Trimming cost V 9 bases and J 8 bases; bases outside gene matches: 15. Here the CDR3 DNA reads TGTGCCATTGGGGACAGATACGGCCTCGGGGAAGCTTTCTTT. It codes for CAIGDRYGLGEAFF.

V usage is TRBV12-3 or TRBV12-4 and J usage is TRBJ2-2; 8 bases align to TRBD2. There are 13 residues in the CDR3. The V gene end was trimmed by 6 bases and the J gene end by 8 bases; junction bases not matched to a gene: 5. CDR3 sequence: CASRSGSLGELFF. The CDR3 nucleotides are TGTGCCAGCAGGAGCGGGAGCTTAGGGGAGCTGTTTTTT.

The rearrangement links TRBV5-1 to TRBJ2-3, with D unresolved. V lost 0 bases and J lost 0, with 5 bases in between. The CDR3 covers 14 residues. Germline lookup yields CDR1 SGHRS and CDR2 YFSETQ. The CDR3 sequence: CASSLGGSTDTQYF. CDR3 nucleotides: TGCGCCAGCAGCTTGGGTGGGAGCACAGATACGCAGTATTTT.

Within the sample, this clonotype is medium-sized (0.01 to 0.1%). The V call is TRBV7-2, the J call TRBJ2-1; tentatively, D is TRBD2 (5 bases). The CDR3 contains 15 residues. Germline V gene data show CDR1 as SGHTA and CDR2 as FQGNSA. With 1 base removed from V and 7 bases from J, the gap between germline ends came to 14 bases. In nucleotides, the CDR3 is TGTGCCAGCAGCTTAGTGGGCGGGTCCTTTAATGAGCAGTTCTTC. It specifies CASSLVGGSFNEQFF.

The CDR3 protein is CATHSGQYNSPLHF. The DNA for the CDR3 is TGTGCCACCCACTCCGGACAGTATAATTCACCCCTCCACTTT. This chain links TRBV7-2 with TRBJ1-6; TRBD1 is a possible D gene (6 bases). From germline, CDR1 is SGHTA and CDR2 FQGNSA. V was shortened by 10 bases and J by 4 bases, with 14 bases between the two germline ends. The length of the CDR3 is 14 residues.

This clonotype was found once. This chain links TRBV7-3 with TRBJ1-1, with 14 nucleotides matching TRBD2. The end of the DNA aligns better with TRBJ2-7, so the J call may be wrong. CDR3 length: 16 residues. Per germline, CDR1 SGHTA and CDR2 FQGTGA. The DNA of the CDR3 is TGTGCCAGCAGCTTACGGGGGACTAGCGGGAGCATGGGGCAGTACTTC. Encoded protein: CASSLRGTSGSMGQYF.

This clonotype was counted many times. The chain recombines TRBV24-1 with TRBJ2-5, with 9 nucleotides matching TRBD1. Germline assignment: CDR1 KGHDR and CDR2 SFDVKD. The ends lost 4 bases at V and 5 bases at J; junction bases unmatched: 4. The CDR3 contains 14 residues. CDR3: CATSEPGTGETQYF. CDR3 sequence (DNA): TGTGCCACCAGTGAGCCCGGGACAGGGGAGACCCAGTACTTC.

V and J are TRBV7-2 and TRBJ2-7, with D perhaps matching TRBD2 (7 bases). V was pared by 8 bases and J by 7 bases, with 18 bases between. Germline V gene data show CDR1 as SGHTA and CDR2 as FQGNSA. The CDR3 runs to 13 residues. CDR3 sequence reads: CASRVRERGEQYF. Written as DNA, the CDR3 is TGTGCCAGCCGTGTGCGGGAGAGGGGGGAGCAGTACTTC.